This T cell receptor beta chain was sequenced during a study of OX40 agonist ivuxolimab in advanced cancers. The ends lost 1 base at V and 5 bases at J; junction bases unmatched: 7. This CDR3 contains 18 residues. Germline CDR1 and CDR2: SEHNR and FQNEAQ (reference sequence). Measured with immunoSEQ multiplex PCR; TCRdb has only the in-frame clones, and not every one. The repertoire holds tens of thousands of clones, with around 90% as singletons. Sequenced material: CD4+ or CD8+ T cells sorted from blood, taken in a trial of the OX40 agonist ivuxolimab. V usage is TRBV7-9 and J usage is TRBJ2-1; 14 positions agree with TRBD2. The sequence was obtained from an adult with an advanced solid tumor such as melanoma, head and neck, liver or kidney cancer. CDR3 loop: CASSLVGTSGRKDNEQFF. CDR3 in DNA: TGTGCCAGCAGCTTAGTCGGGACTAGCGGGAGAAAGGACAATGAGCAGTTCTTC.